This T cell receptor beta chain was identified in a study of blood T cell repertoires in COVID-19 (TCRdb year 2020). With respect to the entire study: Collaborator samples came from the United States, Italy and Spain and covered acute and convalescent phases of COVID-19. The material from the prospective study consisted of cDNA or gDNA derived from T cells, B-cell-depleted T cells, or PBMCs. Deeply sampled blood TCRbeta repertoires from subjects exposed to, actively infected with, or recovered from COVID-19 were included in the dataset. A freely available public database, intended as a resource for researchers studying the immune response to SARS-CoV-2, is where the repertoires were released. The samples were drawn from two sources: the first 160 participants of the ongoing ImmuneRACE study, and 1,000 to 1,500 subjects contributed by 6 global collaborators. The sample metadata nearly always contained a de-identified subject ID, COVID-19 status, age in years and sex. HLA class I and class II types, where available, came from metadata supplied by the sample provider rather than from assay-based typing.

Of note for this clone: The antigen it binds to is not known. No much larger clone exists at a distance of one base, and base qualities are not known.

The CDR3 goes from the cysteine to the phenylalanine over 15 residues. Just CDR3 DNA is preserved here, 45 bases in frame from base 1. As encoded in the germline V gene, CDR1 is LGHNT while CDR2 is FRNRAP. V is cut back by 1 base and J by 4 bases, with 2 bases in the junction unmatched. Collaborating institutions collected whole blood in K2EDTA tubes following their own protocols. For TCRbeta analysis, collaborator samples were shipped as frozen whole blood, as isolated PBMCs, or as DNA extracted from either sample type. What the study reported, not specific to this receptor: Clinical and demographic metadata were provided uncurated, with the amount varying by source and participant.

TCRbeta CDR3 regions were amplified from genomic DNA by means of the immunoSEQ Assay, a bias-controlled multiplex PCR. The study's own analysis went as follows. The number of nucleated cells in each sample was estimated by amplification of reference gene primers within the assay. To quantify the absolute abundance of each unique TCRbeta CDR3 rearrangement, sequence reads were collapsed and filtered. For each sample, productive Simpson clonality was calculated by taking the square root of Simpson's diversity index across productive rearrangements. TCRdb mirrors the immuneACCESS table, restricted to in-frame sequences. Some clones are absent from its copies; in checked studies, under half trace to an unresolved V gene, and the reason for the others is unknown. V, J and clone size are those of that table, while D and trimming were read from the DNA. The sample contains about 110,000 clones, around four fifths of them found a single time. About 15% of the sample is held by the ten biggest clonotypes.

The source is a woman aged 55-69 years with acute or convalescent COVID-19. The chain was built from TRBV12-5 and TRBJ1-5, with TRBD1 identical over 9 junction bases. The sequenced sample was peripheral blood. The sequenced DNA is TGTGCTAGTGGTTTGGCACAGGGGGCGAATCAGCCCCAGCATTTT. Its product reads: CASGLAQGANQPQHF.